Listed below are T cell receptor beta chains from one sample, sequenced in a study of shared T cell receptors in the human thymus. Sequencing used immunoSEQ multiplex PCR; TCRdb keeps in-frame clones, though not all of them. The sample records about 660,000 clones, approximately 87% being singletons. These data were likewise used in another study, on human thymus T cells.

Specimen: thymocytes. Every receptor here comes from a boy less than two years old with a congenital heart defect. Each CDR3 is given with its conserved first and last residue. The D gene is left open where the match is weak. A row's size may be missing; if present it is once, few, many or a size class.

j_gene: TRBJ2-3; abundance: -; v_gene: TRBV30; d_gene: TRBD2; CDR3nt: TGTGCCTGGAACAGGACTAGCGGGAAAACGGATACGCAGTATTTT; CDR3aa: CAWNRTSGKTDTQYF
j_gene: TRBJ1-5; abundance: -; v_gene: TRBV2; d_gene: TRBD1; CDR3nt: TGTGCCAGCAGTGTGGTGATAGGGGGCCGTCAGCCCCAGCATTTT; CDR3aa: CASSVVIGGRQPQHF
j_gene: TRBJ2-7; abundance: -; v_gene: TRBV7-8; d_gene: -; CDR3nt: TGTGCCAGCAGCTTAGAGTTGCAGAAGACCCCCAGGTACGAGCAGTACTTC; CDR3aa: CASSLELQKTPRYEQYF
j_gene: TRBJ1-6; abundance: -; v_gene: TRBV10-2; d_gene: -; CDR3nt: TGCGCCAGCAGAGATCCCCGGGGGGTGTCGGCCTATAATTCACCCCTCCACTTT; CDR3aa: CASRDPRGVSAYNSPLHF
j_gene: TRBJ2-1; abundance: -; v_gene: TRBV13; d_gene: TRBD1; CDR3nt: TGTGCCAGCAGCTCCCCGGGACAGTCGGCCTACAATGAGCAGTTCTTC; CDR3aa: CASSSPGQSAYNEQFF
j_gene: TRBJ2-1; abundance: -; v_gene: TRBV25-1; d_gene: TRBD2; CDR3nt: TGTGCCAGCAGTTCTCACGCGACTAGCGCCTACAATGAGCAGTTCTTC; CDR3aa: CASSSHATSAYNEQFF
j_gene: TRBJ2-1; abundance: -; v_gene: TRBV5-4; d_gene: TRBD2; CDR3nt: TGTGCCAGCTGGACTAGCGGGAGGGAGGACTACAATGAGCAGTTCTTC; CDR3aa: CASWTSGREDYNEQFF
j_gene: TRBJ2-5; abundance: -; v_gene: TRBV14; d_gene: -; CDR3nt: TGTGCCAGCAGCCGGAAACAGGGCGGACAAGAGACCCAGTACTTC; CDR3aa: CASSRKQGGQETQYF
j_gene: TRBJ2-1; abundance: -; v_gene: TRBV6-1; d_gene: -; CDR3nt: TGTGCCAGCAGTGAACGGAACAGAAGACGAACCTACAATGAGCAGTTCTTC; CDR3aa: CASSERNRRRTYNEQFF
j_gene: TRBJ2-6; abundance: -; v_gene: TRBV4-2; d_gene: -; CDR3nt: TGTGCCAGCAGCCAAGTCACGGAGGGCTCTGGGGCCAACGTCCTGACTTTC; CDR3aa: CASSQVTEGSGANVLTF
j_gene: TRBJ2-1; abundance: -; v_gene: TRBV28; d_gene: -; CDR3nt: TGTGCCAGCAGTTTAGACTACCCCTACAATGAGCAGTTCTTC; CDR3aa: CASSLDYPYNEQFF
j_gene: TRBJ2-1; abundance: -; v_gene: TRBV6-5; d_gene: TRBD1; CDR3nt: TGTGCCAGCAGTTACCCAAGGACAGGGAACTACAATGAGCAGTTCTTC; CDR3aa: CASSYPRTGNYNEQFF
j_gene: TRBJ2-7; abundance: once; v_gene: TRBV18; d_gene: TRBD2; CDR3nt: TGTGCCAGCTCACACCCCGGGACTACCTCCTACGAGCAGTACTTC; CDR3aa: CASSHPGTTSYEQYF
j_gene: TRBJ2-7; abundance: -; v_gene: TRBV11-2; d_gene: -; CDR3nt: TGTGCCAGCAGCTTAGGGCGTGGGCTTAACTACGAGCAGTACTTC; CDR3aa: CASSLGRGLNYEQYF
j_gene: TRBJ2-7; abundance: -; v_gene: TRBV5-6; d_gene: -; CDR3nt: TGTGCCAGCAGTCAGACCGGGACACTTATCTACGAGCAGTACTTC; CDR3aa: CASSQTGTLIYEQYF
j_gene: TRBJ2-7; abundance: -; v_gene: TRBV27; d_gene: -; CDR3nt: TGTGCCAGCAGTTTAACCGTAGCGGACGAGCAGTACTTC; CDR3aa: CASSLTVADEQYF
j_gene: TRBJ2-7; abundance: -; v_gene: TRBV10-3; d_gene: -; CDR3nt: TGTGCCATCAGTGGAAGACGGAGTGGAGAGATCTACGAGCAGTACTTC; CDR3aa: CAISGRRSGEIYEQYF
j_gene: TRBJ2-1; abundance: few; v_gene: TRBV19; d_gene: TRBD2; CDR3nt: TGTGCCAGTAGTATAGTTCCCGGGACTAGTATTCGTCCCTACAATGAGCAGTTCTTC; CDR3aa: CASSIVPGTSIRPYNEQFF
j_gene: TRBJ2-3; abundance: -; v_gene: TRBV28; d_gene: -; CDR3nt: TGTGCCAGCAGCAGCCTCGGGTTTGTAGGCACAGATACGCAGTATTTT; CDR3aa: CASSSLGFVGTDTQYF
j_gene: TRBJ2-7; abundance: -; v_gene: TRBV7-8; d_gene: -; CDR3nt: TGTGCCAGCAGCTTAGATCCAGGGCCTGCCTTCTACGAGCAGTACTTC; CDR3aa: CASSLDPGPAFYEQYF
j_gene: TRBJ1-5; abundance: -; v_gene: TRBV19; d_gene: -; CDR3nt: TGTGCCAGTAGTATCGGACAGTCGGATCAGCCCCAGCATTTT; CDR3aa: CASSIGQSDQPQHF
j_gene: TRBJ2-3; abundance: -; v_gene: TRBV27; d_gene: TRBD2; CDR3nt: TGTGCCAGCAGGACTAGCGGGAGACCCAACACAGATACGCAGTATTTT; CDR3aa: CASRTSGRPNTDTQYF
j_gene: TRBJ2-5; abundance: -; v_gene: TRBV27; d_gene: -; CDR3nt: TGTGCCAGCAGGAAGATAGGACTGAGGACCCAGTACTTC; CDR3aa: CASRKIGLRTQYF
j_gene: TRBJ2-7; abundance: -; v_gene: TRBV2; d_gene: -; CDR3nt: TGTGCCAGCAGTGACGGTTGGTCCTCCTACGAGCAGTACTTC; CDR3aa: CASSDGWSSYEQYF
j_gene: TRBJ2-3; abundance: -; v_gene: TRBV27; d_gene: -; CDR3nt: TGTGCCAGCAGTTTCAGCGACACAGATACGCAGTATTTT; CDR3aa: CASSFSDTDTQYF
j_gene: TRBJ2-6; abundance: -; v_gene: TRBV4-1; d_gene: TRBD2; CDR3nt: TGCGCCAGCAGTTCACGGTGGGGAGGGCCTTCCCCTGGGGCCAACGTCCTGACTTTC; CDR3aa: CASSSRWGGPSPGANVLTF
j_gene: TRBJ2-2; abundance: -; v_gene: TRBV19; d_gene: TRBD2; CDR3nt: TGTGCCAGTAGTACCGGACTAGCGGGGGCCAGATCGCTCACCGGGGAGCTGTTTTTT; CDR3aa: CASSTGLAGARSLTGELFF
j_gene: TRBJ2-1; abundance: -; v_gene: TRBV5-4; d_gene: -; CDR3nt: TGTGCCAGCGGAGCTTATGAGCAGTTCTTC; CDR3aa: CASGAYEQFF
j_gene: TRBJ2-7; abundance: -; v_gene: TRBV6-5; d_gene: TRBD2; CDR3nt: TGTGCCAGCAGTTACTCAGCGGGAGCCCCCTACGAGCAGTACTTC; CDR3aa: CASSYSAGAPYEQYF
j_gene: TRBJ1-4; abundance: -; v_gene: TRBV7-9; d_gene: TRBD1; CDR3nt: TGTGCCAGCAGCCGGGACAGGGGACCCACAACTAATGAAAAACTGTTTTTT; CDR3aa: CASSRDRGPTTNEKLFF
j_gene: TRBJ2-3; abundance: -; v_gene: TRBV11-3; d_gene: -; CDR3nt: TGTGCCAGCAGTGTCTTTGGCGGCGCAGATACGCAGTATTTT; CDR3aa: CASSVFGGADTQYF
j_gene: TRBJ1-5; abundance: once; v_gene: TRBV5-5; d_gene: TRBD1; CDR3nt: TGTGCCAGCCCACCACCGGAAACGACAGGGATTGATGGTAGCAATCAGCCCCAGCATTTT; CDR3aa: CASPPPETTGIDGSNQPQHF
j_gene: TRBJ1-1; abundance: -; v_gene: TRBV11-3; d_gene: -; CDR3nt: TGTGCCAGCAGCCTTACAGGGAAGAGTACTGAAGCTTTCTTT; CDR3aa: CASSLTGKSTEAFF
j_gene: TRBJ2-2; abundance: -; v_gene: TRBV30; d_gene: TRBD2; CDR3nt: TGTGCCTGGAGGAAGGCGGGAGGGCCTAACACCGGGGAGCTGTTTTTT; CDR3aa: CAWRKAGGPNTGELFF
j_gene: TRBJ2-5; abundance: -; v_gene: TRBV4-1; d_gene: TRBD2; CDR3nt: TGCGCCAGCAGCCAAATACCGGGACTAGCGGTCGGGGGGACCCAGTACTTC; CDR3aa: CASSQIPGLAVGGTQYF
j_gene: TRBJ2-3; abundance: once; v_gene: TRBV27; d_gene: TRBD1; CDR3nt: TGTGCCTCAGCGGCTCCGGACAGGACGATAAGCACAGATACGCAGTATTTT; CDR3aa: CASAAPDRTISTDTQYF
j_gene: TRBJ2-1; abundance: -; v_gene: TRBV10-1; d_gene: TRBD2; CDR3nt: TGCGCCAGCAGTGAGTCAGCGGGAGGGCCAAAAAATGAGCAGTTCTTC; CDR3aa: CASSESAGGPKNEQFF
j_gene: TRBJ2-2; abundance: -; v_gene: TRBV28; d_gene: TRBD2; CDR3nt: TGTGCCAGCACTCCGACTAGCAGTACCGGGGAGCTGTTTTTT; CDR3aa: CASTPTSSTGELFF
j_gene: TRBJ2-5; abundance: -; v_gene: TRBV5-6; d_gene: TRBD1; CDR3nt: TGTGCCAGCAGCCCAGAAGAGACAGGGGCGCGAGTTAAGACCCAGTACTTC; CDR3aa: CASSPEETGARVKTQYF
j_gene: TRBJ2-1; abundance: -; v_gene: TRBV10-1; d_gene: TRBD2; CDR3nt: TGCGCCAGCAGTGAAGGGGGAGCGGGAGAGTATAATGAGCAGTTCTTC; CDR3aa: CASSEGGAGEYNEQFF
j_gene: TRBJ2-1; abundance: -; v_gene: TRBV27; d_gene: TRBD2; CDR3nt: TGTGCCAGCAGTACCTCGGGACTAGCGCCGAAAGGCCACTACAATGAGCAGTTCTTC; CDR3aa: CASSTSGLAPKGHYNEQFF
j_gene: TRBJ2-7; abundance: -; v_gene: TRBV19; d_gene: TRBD1; CDR3nt: TGTGCCAGTAGTACTCCGGGACAGGGAGGGCAGTACTTC; CDR3aa: CASSTPGQGGQYF